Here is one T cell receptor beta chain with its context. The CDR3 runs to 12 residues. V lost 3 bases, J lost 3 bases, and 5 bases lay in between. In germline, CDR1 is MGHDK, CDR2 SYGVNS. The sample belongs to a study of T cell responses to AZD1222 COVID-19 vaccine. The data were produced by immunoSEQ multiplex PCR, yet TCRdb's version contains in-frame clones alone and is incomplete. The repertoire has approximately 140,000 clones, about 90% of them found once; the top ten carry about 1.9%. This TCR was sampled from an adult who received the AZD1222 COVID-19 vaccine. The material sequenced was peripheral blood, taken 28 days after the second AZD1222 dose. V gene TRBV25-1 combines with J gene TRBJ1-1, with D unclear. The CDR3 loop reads CASSDPDTEAFF. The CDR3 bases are TGTGCCAGCAGTGACCCGGACACTGAAGCTTTCTTT.